This TCR beta chain was obtained from a study of Graves' ophthalmopathy and Graves' hyperthyroidism. This clonotype was detected many times. The authors amplified TCR beta CDR3 regions from RNA transcripts. HTBI-primed first-round RT-PCR preceded second-round multiplex PCR. MiXCR, run by TCRdb on the multiplex PCR reads, gives a single entry per CDR3 protein. This sample has hundreds of thousands of distinct CDR3 sequences, with more than 20% found just once. V shed 1 base and J shed 2 bases, with 9 bases lying between them. Germline V CDR1 and CDR2: MNHEY, SVGAGI. This CDR3 contains 14 residues. This chain connects TRBV6-5 to TRBJ2-7; tentative D call: TRBD2 (5 bases). The receptor comes from a young woman with stable Graves' hyperthyroidism. Sequences were obtained from peripheral blood. CDR3 in amino acids: CASSYFPGTYEQYF. The DNA of the CDR3 is TGTGCCAGCAGTTACTTTCCGGGAACCTACGAGCAGTACTTC.